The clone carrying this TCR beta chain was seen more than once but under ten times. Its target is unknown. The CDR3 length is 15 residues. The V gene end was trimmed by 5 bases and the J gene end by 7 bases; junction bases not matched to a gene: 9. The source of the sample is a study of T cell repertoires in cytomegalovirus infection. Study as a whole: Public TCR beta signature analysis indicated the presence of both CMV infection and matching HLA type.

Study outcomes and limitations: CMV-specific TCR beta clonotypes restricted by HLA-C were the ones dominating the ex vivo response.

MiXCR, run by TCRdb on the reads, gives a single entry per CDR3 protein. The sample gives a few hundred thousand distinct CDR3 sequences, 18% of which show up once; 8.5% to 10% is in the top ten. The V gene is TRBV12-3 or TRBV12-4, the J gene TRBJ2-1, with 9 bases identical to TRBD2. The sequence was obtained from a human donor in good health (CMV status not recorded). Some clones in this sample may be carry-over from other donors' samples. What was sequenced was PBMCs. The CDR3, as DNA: TGTGCCAGCAGTCCCTCGACTAGCGGCCAGAATGAGCAGTTCTTC. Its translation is CASSPSTSGQNEQFF.